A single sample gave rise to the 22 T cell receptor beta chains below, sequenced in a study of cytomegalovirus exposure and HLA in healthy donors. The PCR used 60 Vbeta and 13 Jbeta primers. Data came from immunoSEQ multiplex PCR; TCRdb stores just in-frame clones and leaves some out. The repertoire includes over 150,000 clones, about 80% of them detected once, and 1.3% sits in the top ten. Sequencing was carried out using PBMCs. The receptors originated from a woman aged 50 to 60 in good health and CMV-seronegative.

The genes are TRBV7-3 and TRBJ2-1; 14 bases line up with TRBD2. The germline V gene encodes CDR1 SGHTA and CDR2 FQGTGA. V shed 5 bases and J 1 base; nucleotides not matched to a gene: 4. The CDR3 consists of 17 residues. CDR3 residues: CASSERTSGRSYNEQFF. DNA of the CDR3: TGTGCCAGCAGCGAGAGGACTAGCGGGAGGTCCTACAATGAGCAGTTCTTC.

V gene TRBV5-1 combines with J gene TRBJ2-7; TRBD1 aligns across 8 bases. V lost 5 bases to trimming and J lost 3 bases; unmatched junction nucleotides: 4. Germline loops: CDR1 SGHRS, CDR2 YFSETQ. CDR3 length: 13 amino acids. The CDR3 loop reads CASSLDRGYEQYF. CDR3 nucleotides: TGCGCCAGCAGTCTCGACAGGGGCTACGAGCAGTACTTC. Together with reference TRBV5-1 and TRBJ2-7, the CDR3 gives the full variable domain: KAGVTQTPRYLIKTRGQQVTLSCSPISGHRSVSWYQQTPGQGLQFLFEYFSETQRNKGNFPGRFSGRQFSNSRSEMNVSTLELGDSALYLCASSLDRGYEQYFGPGTRLTVT.

The CDR3 here is CASIWGQGSGELFF. The CDR3 DNA sequence: TGTGCCAGCATTTGGGGGCAGGGGAGCGGGGAGCTGTTTTTT. The J gene is TRBJ2-2, the V gene TRBV28, with D perhaps TRBD1 (6 bases). CDR1 is MDHEN and CDR2 is SYDVKM in the germline V gene. The length of the CDR3 is 14 residues. V lost 7 bases and J 7 bases, leaving 16 bases between the germline ends.

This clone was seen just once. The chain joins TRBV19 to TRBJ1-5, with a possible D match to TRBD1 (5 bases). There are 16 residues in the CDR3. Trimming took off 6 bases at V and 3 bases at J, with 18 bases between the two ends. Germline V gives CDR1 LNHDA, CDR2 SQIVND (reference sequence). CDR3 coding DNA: TGTGCCAGTAGCCCAAACGGGGGAAGGGACAATCAGCCCCAGCATTTT. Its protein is CASSPNGGRDNQPQHF. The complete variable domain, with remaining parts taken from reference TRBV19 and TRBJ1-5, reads DGGITQSPKYLFRKEGQNVTLSCEQNLNHDAMYWYRQDPGQGLRLIYYSQIVNDFQKGDIAEGYSVSREKKESFPLTVTSAQKNPTAFYLCASSPNGGRDNQPQHFGDGTRLSIL.

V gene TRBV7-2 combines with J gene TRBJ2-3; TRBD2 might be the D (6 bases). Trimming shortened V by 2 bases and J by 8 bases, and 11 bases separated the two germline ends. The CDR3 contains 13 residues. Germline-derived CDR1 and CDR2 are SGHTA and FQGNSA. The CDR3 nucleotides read TGTGCCAGCAGCTTATCCTTCGGGGGTACGCAGTATTTT. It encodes CASSLSFGGTQYF.

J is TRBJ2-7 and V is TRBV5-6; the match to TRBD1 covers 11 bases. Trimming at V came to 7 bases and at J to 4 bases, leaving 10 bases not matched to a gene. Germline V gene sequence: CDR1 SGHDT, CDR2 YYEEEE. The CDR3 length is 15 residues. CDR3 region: CASSTPGQGDYEQYF. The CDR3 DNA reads TGTGCCAGCTCCACACCGGGACAGGGGGATTACGAGCAGTACTTC.

The DNA of the CDR3 is TGTGCCAGCAGCTTAACTTCGGCGGGAGGGGCAGATACGCAGTATTTT. Protein sequence: CASSLTSAGGADTQYF. The chain joins TRBV7-3 to TRBJ2-3; 9 positions match TRBD2. CDR3 size: 16 residues. After removal of 0 bases from V and 4 bases from J, the junction contained 5 bases not matched to a gene. CDR1 and CDR2 (germline): SGHTA, FQGTGA.

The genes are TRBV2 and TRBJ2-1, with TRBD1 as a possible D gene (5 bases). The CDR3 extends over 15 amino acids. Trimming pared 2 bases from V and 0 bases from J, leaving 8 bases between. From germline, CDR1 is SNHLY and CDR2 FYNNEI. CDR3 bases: TGTGCCAGCAGTGAAATAGGGGCCTCCTACAATGAGCAGTTCTTC. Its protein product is CASSEIGASYNEQFF.

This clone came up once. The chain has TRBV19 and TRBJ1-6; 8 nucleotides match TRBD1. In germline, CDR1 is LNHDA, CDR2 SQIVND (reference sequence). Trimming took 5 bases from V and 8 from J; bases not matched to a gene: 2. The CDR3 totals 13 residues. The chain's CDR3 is CASSGTGDSPLHF. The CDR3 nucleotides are TGTGCCAGTAGTGGGACAGGAGATTCACCCCTCCACTTT.

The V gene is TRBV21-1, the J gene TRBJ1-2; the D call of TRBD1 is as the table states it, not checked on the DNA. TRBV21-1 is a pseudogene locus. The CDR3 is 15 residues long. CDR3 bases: TGTGCCAGCAGCACTGGGACGAGGGACAGGGATGGCTACACCTTC. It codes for CASSTGTRDRDGYTF.

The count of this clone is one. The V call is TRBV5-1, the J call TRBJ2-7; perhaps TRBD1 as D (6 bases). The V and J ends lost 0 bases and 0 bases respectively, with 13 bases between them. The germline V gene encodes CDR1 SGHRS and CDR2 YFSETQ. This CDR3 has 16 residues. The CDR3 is CASSLDWDTSSYEQYF. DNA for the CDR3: TGCGCCAGCAGCTTGGATTGGGACACCAGCTCCTACGAGCAGTACTTC.

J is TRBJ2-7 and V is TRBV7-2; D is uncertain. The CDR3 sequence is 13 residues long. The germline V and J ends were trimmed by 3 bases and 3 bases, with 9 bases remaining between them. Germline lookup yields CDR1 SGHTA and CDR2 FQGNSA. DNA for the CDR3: TGTGCCAGCAGCTTGAACCGACTCTACGAGCAGTACTTC. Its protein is CASSLNRLYEQYF.

The CDR3: CASSPDIYGYTF. CDR3 DNA sequence: TGCGCCAGCAGCCCCGACATCTATGGCTACACCTTC. The chain has TRBV5-1 and TRBJ1-2; D not resolved. The CDR3 runs to 12 residues. The V end lost 4 bases, the J end lost 4 bases, and 8 bases lay between the germline ends. Germline CDR1 and CDR2: SGHRS and YFSETQ.

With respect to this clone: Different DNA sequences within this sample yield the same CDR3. The CDR3 sequence: CASSQGQGAYEQYF. CDR3 DNA sequence: TGCGCCAGCAGCCAAGGGCAGGGGGCTTACGAGCAGTACTTC. V and J are TRBV4-3 and TRBJ2-7, with 8 positions matching TRBD1. From germline, CDR1 is LGHNA and CDR2 YSLEER. Trimming took 1 base from V and 4 from J; bases not matched to a gene: 3. The CDR3 spans 14 residues.

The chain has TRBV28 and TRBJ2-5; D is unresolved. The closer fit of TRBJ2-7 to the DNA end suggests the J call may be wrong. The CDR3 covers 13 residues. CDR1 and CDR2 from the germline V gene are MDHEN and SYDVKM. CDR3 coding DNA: TGTGCCAGCAGTTATGAGGAGAGCTACGAGCAGTACTTC. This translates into CASSYEESYEQYF.

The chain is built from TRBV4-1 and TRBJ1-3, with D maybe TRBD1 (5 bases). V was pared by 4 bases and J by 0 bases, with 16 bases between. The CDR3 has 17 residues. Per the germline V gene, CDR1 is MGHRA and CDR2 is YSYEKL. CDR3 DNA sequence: TGCGCCAGCAGCCGCCCAGGGCGCGACAGCTCTGGAAACACCATATATTTT. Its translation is CASSRPGRDSSGNTIYF.

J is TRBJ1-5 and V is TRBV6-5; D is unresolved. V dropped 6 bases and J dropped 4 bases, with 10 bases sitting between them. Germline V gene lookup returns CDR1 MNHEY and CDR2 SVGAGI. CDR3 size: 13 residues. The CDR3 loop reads CASSNGKNQPQHF. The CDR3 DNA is TGTGCCAGCAGCAACGGGAAGAATCAGCCCCAGCATTTT.

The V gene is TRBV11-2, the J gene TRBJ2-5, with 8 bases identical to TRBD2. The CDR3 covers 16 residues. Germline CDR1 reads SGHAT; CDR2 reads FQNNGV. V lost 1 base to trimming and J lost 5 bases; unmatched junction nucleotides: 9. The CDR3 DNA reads TGTGCCAGCAGCTTAGGTCCCGGCGGGAGGTGGGAGACCCAGTACTTC. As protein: CASSLGPGGRWETQYF.

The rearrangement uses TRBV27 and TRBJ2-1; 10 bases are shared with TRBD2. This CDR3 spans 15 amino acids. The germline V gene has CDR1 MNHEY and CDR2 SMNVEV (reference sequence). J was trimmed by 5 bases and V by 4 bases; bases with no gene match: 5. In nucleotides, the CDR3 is TGTGCCAGCAGTTGGAGCGGGGGGGCCCACAATGAGCAGTTCTTC. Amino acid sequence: CASSWSGGAHNEQFF.

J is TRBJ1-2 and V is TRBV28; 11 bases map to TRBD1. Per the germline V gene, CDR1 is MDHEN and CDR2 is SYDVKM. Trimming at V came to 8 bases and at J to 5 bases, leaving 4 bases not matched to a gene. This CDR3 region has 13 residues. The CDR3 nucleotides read TGTGCCAGCCATGGGACAGGGGGTTATGGCTACACCTTC. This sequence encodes CASHGTGGYGYTF.

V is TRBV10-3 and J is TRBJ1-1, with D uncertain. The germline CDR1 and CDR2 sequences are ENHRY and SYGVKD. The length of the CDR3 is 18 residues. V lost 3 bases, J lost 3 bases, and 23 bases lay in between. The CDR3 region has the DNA TGTGCCATCAGTGACCCGCGGGGAAACGAGGTAGCTGACACTGAAGCTTTCTTT. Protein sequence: CAISDPRGNEVADTEAFF.

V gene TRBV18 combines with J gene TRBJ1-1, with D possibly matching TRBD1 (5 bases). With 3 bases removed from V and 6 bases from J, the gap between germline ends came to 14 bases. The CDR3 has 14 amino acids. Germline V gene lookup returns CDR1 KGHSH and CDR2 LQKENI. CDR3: CASSPGPGGPEAFF. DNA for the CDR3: TGTGCCAGCTCACCGGGTCCCGGGGGTCCTGAAGCTTTCTTT.